This section outlines one T cell receptor (beta chain) sequence together with its context. This sample stems from a study of patients and donors after allogeneic stem cell transplantation. The CDR3 spans 13 residues. TCRdb reprocessed the RT-PCR reads with MiXCR, giving one entry per CDR3 protein. The repertoire holds 800,000 to 1,000,000 distinct CDR3 sequences, with 15% to 20% as singletons. The J gene is TRBJ2-3, the V gene TRBV12-3 or TRBV12-4, with 7 bases matching TRBD1. The DNA end lines up better with TRBJ1-5; the J call may be wrong. The sequenced material came from blood, either unsorted or a sorted T cell fraction (not recorded which). This clonotype was sampled from a human donor who was either an allogeneic HSCT recipient or a stem cell or donor lymphocyte infusion donor (not recorded which). It is not recorded whose cells these are; they may come from a transplant donor. The CDR3 sequence is CASNRQGADTQHF. The DNA of the CDR3 is TGTGCCAGCAATCGACAGGGAGCCGATACGCAGCATTTT.